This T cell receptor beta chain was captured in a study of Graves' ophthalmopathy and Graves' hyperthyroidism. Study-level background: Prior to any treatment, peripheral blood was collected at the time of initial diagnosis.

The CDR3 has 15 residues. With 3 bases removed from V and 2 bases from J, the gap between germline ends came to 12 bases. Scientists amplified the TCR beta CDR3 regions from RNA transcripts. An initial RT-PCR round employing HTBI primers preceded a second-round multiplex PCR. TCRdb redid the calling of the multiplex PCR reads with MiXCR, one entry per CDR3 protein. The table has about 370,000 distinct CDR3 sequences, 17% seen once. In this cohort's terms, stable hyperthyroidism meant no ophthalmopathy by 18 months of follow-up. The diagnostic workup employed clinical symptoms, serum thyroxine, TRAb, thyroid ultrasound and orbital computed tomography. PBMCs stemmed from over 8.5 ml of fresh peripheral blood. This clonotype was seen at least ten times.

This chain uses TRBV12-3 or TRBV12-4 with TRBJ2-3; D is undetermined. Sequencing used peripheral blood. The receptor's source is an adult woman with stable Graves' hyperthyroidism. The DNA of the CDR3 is TGTGCCAGCAGTTTCAAGCCCTGGGACACAGATACGCAGTATTTT. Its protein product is CASSFKPWDTDTQYF.